This T cell receptor beta chain came from a study of radiotherapy plus CTLA-4 blockade in lung cancer. TCRdb's table, derived via immunoSEQ multiplex PCR, lists solely in-frame clones and lacks some. Found here are roughly 100,000 clones, approximately 87% of them singletons; the top ten hold roughly 2.3%. Points from the study as a whole: Response, reportedly, was best predicted by interferon-beta along with early blood T cell clone dynamics. Among blood TCR repertoires after radiotherapy plus ipilimumab, tumor-derived clones expanded.

Details on this clone: The antigen remains undetermined.

Germline V gives CDR1 SGHDN, CDR2 FVKESK. V gave up 3 bases and J gave up 2 bases, with 13 bases separating them. The CDR3 has 15 amino acids. The receptor was isolated from a human donor with non-small cell lung cancer that progressed on radiotherapy plus ipilimumab. Some clones in this sample may be carry-over from other donors' samples. The sample consisted of peripheral blood, taken from a patient treated with radiotherapy plus ipilimumab. The J gene is TRBJ1-2, the V gene TRBV14; tentatively, D is TRBD1 (6 bases). CDR3 in DNA: TGTGCCAGCAGCCATGTGGCAGGGGTAAACTATGGCTACACCTTC. This sequence encodes CASSHVAGVNYGYTF.